The subject of this entry is one T cell receptor beta chain. What it recognizes is unknown. This sample was included in a study of regulatory T cells in long-lasting Graves disease. The wider study: Graves' cases, newly diagnosed, had used antithyroid drugs under 3 months.

The CDR3 extends over 13 amino acids. Germline V lookup: CDR1 SEHNR, CDR2 FQNEAQ (reference sequence). Trimming removed 1 base at V and 4 bases at J, with 8 bases between. Time point of the sample: newly diagnosed GD, antithyroid drugs for less than 3 months. PBMC-derived RNA was used for the TCR library. General study results and limits: Reduced TCR diversity was observed in persistent Graves' patients versus newly diagnosed patients.

In building TCR beta libraries, iRepertoire HTBI primers were used together with Arm-PCR of CDR3 regions. TCRdb passed the multiplex PCR reads through MiXCR, listing each CDR3 protein once. The top ten clones hold about a sixth of a sample with 500,000 or so distinct CDR3 sequences, about 14% of them seen once. These data are also associated with another study on T cells in Graves' hyperthyroidism and ophthalmopathy. That publication notes: The HTBI primer set was used in a first-round RT-PCR of the TCR CDR3. Ophthalmopathy was identified by the model a median around 5.9 months ahead of onset.

This chain links TRBV7-9 with TRBJ2-7; no clear D. The clonotype originates from a woman in her fifties or sixties with Graves disease. Sequenced here: peripheral blood mononuclear cells (PBMCs), sampled at new diagnosis, from a patient treated with antithyroid drugs. CDR3 in amino acids: CASSLGSQYEQYF. CDR3 in DNA: TGTGCCAGCAGCTTAGGATCCCAATACGAGCAGTACTTC.